What follows are 3 T cell receptor beta chains derived from one specimen sequenced in a study of chemoradiotherapy in HPV16-positive cancers. Here immunoSEQ multiplex PCR was the method, and the copy in TCRdb shows in-frame clones only, minus some. Of approximately 12,000 clones listed, roughly four fifths were seen once; the top ten hold approximately 0.85%. Sampling was done from a patient who underwent chemoradiotherapy. These receptors were obtained from a human donor with HPV-associated anogenital cancer.

This clone was picked up a small number of times. The chain joins TRBV11-3 to TRBJ1-1; maybe TRBD1 (6 bases). V gave up 4 bases and J gave up 4 bases, with 13 bases separating them. The germline gives CDR1 SGHNT, CDR2 YENEEA. The CDR3 sequence is 14 residues long. CDR3 protein: CASSSLGQSTEAFF. The CDR3 DNA reads as TGTGCCAGCAGCTCCCTTGGACAGAGCACTGAAGCTTTCTTT.

This chain joins TRBV12-2 and TRBJ1-2; the D call in the table, TRBD1, was not verified against the DNA. TRBV12-2 represents a pseudogene. This CDR3 contains 15 residues. The CDR3 sequence is CASRFAQGKFYGYTF. CDR3 sequence (DNA): TGTGCAAGTCGCTTCGCCCAGGGAAAATTCTATGGCTACACCTTC.

The chain combines TRBV30 with TRBJ1-2; no clear D gene. Germline CDR1 GTSNPN, CDR2 SVGIG (reference sequence). Trimming shortened V by 4 bases and J by 6 bases, and 18 bases separated the two germline ends. The CDR3 runs 14 residues. The CDR3 is CAWTGGLSVDGYTF. CDR3 DNA sequence: TGTGCCTGGACTGGAGGTCTGTCCGTGGATGGCTACACCTTC.